Listed here are 21 T cell receptor beta chains from one sample, sequenced in a study of blood T cell repertoires in COVID-19. Generated by immunoSEQ multiplex PCR, the TCRdb table keeps only in-frame clones and is missing some. Of 180,000 or so clones in the sample, approximately 89% are singletons; the top ten hold more than 5%. The specimen was PBMCs or T cells enriched from blood (not recorded which). The origin of the receptors is a man aged 40-50 years who had recovered from COVID-19.

The chain combines TRBV19 with TRBJ1-4, with 10 bases that match TRBD1. With V trimmed by 3 bases and J by 1 base, 5 bases remained unmatched. CDR1 is LNHDA, CDR2 SQIVND, per germline (reference sequence). The CDR3 is made up of 17 amino acids. The CDR3 loop is CASSMGQGFRTNEKLFF. The CDR3 bases are TGTGCCAGTAGTATGGGACAGGGGTTCCGAACTAATGAAAAACTGTTTTTT.

CDR3 coding DNA: TGTGCCAGCAGCCTTTATTATGGCTACACCTTC. Amino acid sequence: CASSLYYGYTF. The V and J genes are TRBV5-4 and TRBJ1-2; D is unresolved. The germline V gene has CDR1 SGHNT and CDR2 YYREEE (reference sequence). V lost 4 bases, J lost 5 bases, and 6 bases lay in between. The CDR3 is 11 residues long.

The chain has TRBV19 and TRBJ1-1, with 9 bases identical to TRBD1. There are 14 residues in the CDR3. V lost 7 bases, J lost 5 bases, and 8 bases stayed unmatched. Germline V gives CDR1 LNHDA, CDR2 SQIVND (reference sequence). The CDR3 DNA is TGTGCCAGTAACCCGGACAGGGGAAGGACTGAAGCTTTCTTT. It translates to CASNPDRGRTEAFF.

The chain recombines TRBV15 with TRBJ1-5; no clear D. The germline V gene encodes CDR1 LNHNV and CDR2 YYDKDF (reference sequence). The CDR3 has 12 residues. V lost 5 bases, J lost 4 bases, and 6 bases lay in between. The CDR3 region is CATSPRNQPQHF. The CDR3 DNA reads as TGTGCCACCAGCCCGAGGAATCAGCCCCAGCATTTT.

The V and J genes are TRBV9 and TRBJ2-3; maybe TRBD2 (6 bases). The germline V gene encodes CDR1 SGDLS and CDR2 YYNGEE. V lost 0 bases to trimming and J lost 3 bases, with 17 bases between them. The CDR3 consists of 17 residues. CDR3: CASSVGGSGGITDTQYF. CDR3 DNA sequence: TGTGCCAGCAGCGTAGGAGGTTCGGGCGGGATTACAGATACGCAGTATTTT.

The chain combines TRBV18 with TRBJ2-5; the D is unclear. Germline CDR1 reads KGHSH; CDR2 reads LQKENI. This CDR3 is 13 amino acids long. Trimming took 1 base from V and 5 from J, leaving 8 bases between them. This CDR3 reads CASSPQSLETQYF. CDR3 sequence (DNA): TGTGCCAGCTCACCACAGAGTTTGGAGACCCAGTACTTC.

The chain joins TRBV5-1 to TRBJ1-4; D is unclear. CDR3 length: 14 amino acids. CDR1 is SGHRS, CDR2 YFSETQ, per germline. V was pared by 4 bases and J by 10 bases, with 17 bases between. In nucleotides, the CDR3 is TGCGCCAGCAGCCAAGACGGCCAGGAGGGAAAACTGTTTTTT. Translating gives CASSQDGQEGKLFF.

The chain links TRBV7-2 to TRBJ1-5; D ambiguous. V lost 1 base, J lost 1 base, and 11 bases lay in between. This CDR3 spans 16 amino acids. Germline CDR1 is SGHTA and CDR2 is FQGNSA. The CDR3 region is CASSLGGFGSNQPQHF. For the CDR3, the DNA is TGTGCCAGCAGCTTAGGAGGGTTCGGAAGCAATCAGCCCCAGCATTTT.

V and J are TRBV4-2 and TRBJ1-2; 9 bases match TRBD1. The V segment lost 3 bases and the J segment 0 bases; nucleotides outside the gene matches: 5. The CDR3 is made up of 16 amino acids. CDR1 and CDR2 (germline): LGHNA, YNFKEQ. The CDR3 DNA sequence: TGTGCCAGCAGCCACTCCCGGACAGGGGCTAACTATGGCTACACCTTC. Its protein is CASSHSRTGANYGYTF.

This chain joins TRBV5-4 and TRBJ2-6, with D possibly TRBD2 on 6 matching bases. V lost 0 bases, J lost 1 base, and 17 bases lay in between. The CDR3 spans 19 residues. CDR1 and CDR2 from the germline V gene are SGHNT and YYREEE (reference sequence). CDR3 sequence reads: CASSLDGTGVFSGANVLTF. The CDR3 bases are TGTGCCAGCAGCTTGGACGGGACTGGGGTGTTTTCTGGGGCCAACGTCCTGACTTTC.

V gene TRBV10-3 combines with J gene TRBJ2-1; 10 nucleotides align to TRBD2. The CDR3 sequence is 17 residues long. With 3 bases clipped from V and 7 bases from J, the junction kept 12 bases outside the gene matches. Per germline, CDR1 ENHRY and CDR2 SYGVKD. The CDR3 nucleotides read TGTGCCATCAGTGACTCCGGGCTAGCGGGAGTTCAGAATGAGCAGTTCTTC. It yields the protein CAISDSGLAGVQNEQFF.

The chain combines TRBV4-2 with TRBJ1-2, with TRBD1 as a possible D gene (6 bases). CDR1 is LGHNA and CDR2 is YNFKEQ in the germline V gene. The CDR3 contains 14 residues. The V end lost 0 bases, the J end lost 4 bases, and 9 bases lay between the germline ends. CDR3 sequence: CASSQERGAYGYTF. CDR3 DNA sequence: TGTGCCAGCAGCCAAGAACGGGGGGCCTATGGCTACACCTTC.

The J gene is TRBJ1-5, the V gene TRBV5-6; no reliable D call. Between the trimmed V and J ends, which lost 1 base and 4 bases, there was a span of 3 bases. The CDR3 spans 12 residues. Germline CDR1 is SGHDT and CDR2 is YYEEEE. CDR3 residues: CASSLLNQPQHF. The CDR3 coding sequence is TGTGCCAGCAGCTTGTTAAATCAGCCCCAGCATTTT.

This chain connects TRBV4-1 to TRBJ1-5, with 7 bases aligning to TRBD1. V shed 1 base, J shed 7 bases, and the junction held 7 bases outside the gene matches. The CDR3 spans 15 residues. The V gene's germline CDR1 is MGHRA and CDR2 YSYEKL. The CDR3 DNA reads as TGCGCCAGCAGCCAAGCGACAGGGAGCCGGCAGCCCCAGCATTTT. It translates to CASSQATGSRQPQHF.

The chain is built from TRBV9 and TRBJ2-5; 7 bases are shared with TRBD2. Germline lookup yields CDR1 SGDLS and CDR2 YYNGEE. This CDR3 is 13 amino acids long. V lost 4 bases, J lost 4 bases, and 4 bases stayed unmatched. DNA for the CDR3: TGTGCCAGCAGCCCGACGGGAGGAGAGACCCAGTACTTC. Translation: CASSPTGGETQYF.

The chain recombines TRBV7-9 with TRBJ1-5; 8 bases match TRBD1. The CDR3 loop spans 16 amino acids. Germline CDR1 SEHNR, CDR2 FQNEAQ (reference sequence). Trimming cost V 4 bases and J 7 bases; bases outside gene matches: 12. The CDR3 here is CASSSTNSDRAQPQHF. The CDR3 region has the DNA TGTGCCAGCAGCTCTACAAACTCGGACAGGGCCCAGCCCCAGCATTTT.

The chain recombines TRBV7-9 with TRBJ1-2; a possible D gene is TRBD1 (5 bases). The V end was cut by 1 base, the J end by 4 bases, with 13 bases between. CDR1 is SEHNR and CDR2 is FQNEAQ in the germline V gene (reference sequence). The CDR3 spans 15 residues. The CDR3 is CASSLVRGAIYGYTF. CDR3 in DNA: TGTGCCAGCAGCTTAGTAAGGGGCGCAATCTATGGCTACACCTTC.

CDR3 amino acids: CASSARREQYF. The CDR3, as DNA: TGTGCCAGCAGCGCTAGGCGCGAGCAGTACTTC. V gene TRBV12-3 or TRBV12-4 combines with J gene TRBJ2-7; D remains unclear. Trimming left V 6 bases short and J 6 bases short, with 9 bases between. CDR3 size: 11 residues.

CDR3 in DNA: TGTGCCAGCACCCTAGCGTACCGGGAGACCCAGTACTTC. The encoded protein is CASTLAYRETQYF. The V call is TRBV6-5, the J call TRBJ2-5; the D gene is possibly TRBD2 (6 bases). The germline V gene encodes CDR1 MNHEY and CDR2 SVGAGI. The CDR3 loop spans 13 amino acids. Trimming pared 7 bases from V and 5 bases from J, leaving 14 bases between.

The V gene is TRBV18, the J gene TRBJ1-4, with D maybe TRBD1 (5 bases). Germline V gene lookup returns CDR1 KGHSH and CDR2 LQKENI. Between the trimmed V and J ends, which lost 0 bases and 7 bases, there was a span of 9 bases. There are 14 residues in the CDR3. CDR3 sequence reads: CASSPPPGGEKLFF. CDR3 sequence (DNA): TGTGCCAGCTCACCACCACCGGGGGGTGAAAAACTGTTTTTT.

The chain carries TRBV10-1 and TRBJ1-6; D gene uncertain. Germline lookup yields CDR1 WNHNN and CDR2 SYGVQD (reference sequence). Trimming shortened V by 5 bases and J by 10 bases, and 15 bases separated the two germline ends. The CDR3 spans 14 residues. The chain's CDR3 is CASSSSPTGSPLHF. The CDR3 nucleotides are TGCGCCAGCAGTTCCAGCCCCACCGGGTCACCCCTCCACTTT.